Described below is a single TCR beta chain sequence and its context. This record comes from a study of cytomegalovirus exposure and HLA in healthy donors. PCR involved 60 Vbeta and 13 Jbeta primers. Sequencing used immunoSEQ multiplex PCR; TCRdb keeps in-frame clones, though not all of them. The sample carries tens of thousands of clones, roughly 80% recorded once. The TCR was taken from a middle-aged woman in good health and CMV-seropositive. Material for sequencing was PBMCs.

The CDR3 DNA sequence: TGCGCCAGCAGCCCTCAGACAGGGAACTCGTATGGCTACACCTTC. It is translated as CASSPQTGNSYGYTF. The chain uses TRBV4-3 and TRBJ1-2; 7 nucleotides match TRBD1. Germline assignment: CDR1 LGHNA and CDR2 YSLEER. V lost 4 bases, J lost 5 bases, and 10 bases stayed unmatched. The CDR3 covers 15 residues.